The present T cell receptor beta chain was sequenced within a study of T cell responses to AZD1222 COVID-19 vaccine. Whole-study results and caveats: Nearly half of spike-specific TCRs reportedly go after variant regions that carry no mutations. Just a handful of AZD1222 recipients tested seropositive at baseline. Spike-specific TCRs gained breadth and depth after people received two AZD1222 doses.

Repertoires were generated with immunoSEQ multiplex PCR, while TCRdb's copy carries only in-frame clones and drops some. The table has approximately 92,000 clones, roughly 87% seen once; the top ten hold less than 3.5%. The CDR3 contains 16 residues. Trimming left V 6 bases short and J 1 base short, with 18 bases between. The germline CDR1 and CDR2 sequences are MNHEY and SVGEGT. About this clone: Antigen: not known.

This chain links TRBV6-2 or TRBV6-3 with TRBJ1-1; D not resolved. The sequenced sample was peripheral blood, obtained on day 0 of AZD1222 vaccination. The clonotype originates from an adult in good health. The CDR3 bases are TGTGCCAGCAGCCTAGCGGATGGTCCGGGGAACACTGAAGCTTTCTTT. It encodes CASSLADGPGNTEAFF.